This section outlines one T cell receptor beta chain sequence together with its context. This sample was included in a study of blood T cell repertoires in COVID-19. The assay was immunoSEQ multiplex PCR, and TCRdb's table has in-frame clones only and misses some. The table records 260,000 or so clones, 88% of them present only once. The sequence was collected from a human donor in a cohort sampled during active COVID-19. Sequencing input: peripheral blood.

CDR3 loop: CASSDTQGRGNEKLFF. The DNA of the CDR3 is TGTGCCAGCAGTGACACACAGGGAAGGGGTAATGAAAAACTGTTTTTT. The chain is built from TRBV25-1 and TRBJ1-4; D might be TRBD1 (6 bases). The ends were cut back, 3 bases at V and 4 bases at J, with 15 bases in the middle. The CDR3 spans 16 residues. Germline V CDR1 and CDR2: MGHDK, SYGVNS. Supplemented by reference TRBV25-1 and TRBJ1-4, the full variable domain reads EADIYQTPRYLVIGTGKKITLECSQTMGHDKMYWYQQDPGMELHLIHYSYGVNSTEKGDLSSESTVSRIRTEHFPLTLESARPSHTSQYLCASSDTQGRGNEKLFFGSGTQLSVL.